Below are 14 T cell receptor beta chains sequenced from a single sample in a study of T cells in localized non-small cell lung cancer. Here immunoSEQ multiplex PCR was the method, and the copy in TCRdb shows in-frame clones only, minus some. The repertoire includes under 40,000 clones, almost 85% of them detected once, and about 18% sits in the top ten. Here the sequenced sample was peripheral blood, taken before any cancer treatment. The receptors derive from a male donor older than 55 with stage III squamous cell lung carcinoma.

The V gene is TRBV7-3, the J gene TRBJ2-3, with TRBD1 as a possible D gene (5 bases). The V end lost 5 bases, the J end lost 3 bases, and 9 bases lay between the germline ends. This CDR3 region has 13 residues. Germline lookup yields CDR1 SGHTA and CDR2 FQGTGA. This CDR3 reads CASSPRTTDTQYF. CDR3 nucleotide sequence: TGTGCCAGCAGCCCCCGGACAACAGATACGCAGTATTTT.

V gene TRBV6-5 combines with J gene TRBJ1-1; a weak D match, TRBD1 (5 bases). The CDR3 is 13 residues long. Germline V CDR1 and CDR2: MNHEY, SVGAGI. Trimming removed 1 base at V and 6 bases at J, with 9 bases between. CDR3 amino acids: CASSYFKGAEAFF. CDR3 coding DNA: TGTGCCAGCAGTTACTTCAAAGGGGCTGAAGCTTTCTTT.

This clone was counted once. The rearrangement joins TRBV5-1 to TRBJ2-1; TRBD2 matches at 7 bases. After removal of 7 bases from V and 9 bases from J, the junction contained 7 bases not matched to a gene. The CDR3 runs 12 residues. The germline gives CDR1 SGHRS, CDR2 YFSETQ. The CDR3 DNA reads as TGCGCCAGCGGGGAGGGAGTGGCTGAGCAGTTCTTC. It specifies CASGEGVAEQFF.

This clone was observed a single time. CDR3 protein: CASSLGDRAGEQYF. CDR3 coding DNA: TGCGCCAGCAGCTTGGGGGACAGGGCTGGCGAGCAGTACTTC. This sequence joins TRBV5-1 and TRBJ2-7; 9 bases are a match to TRBD1. Germline V gives CDR1 SGHRS, CDR2 YFSETQ. This CDR3 comprises 14 residues. Unmatched junction bases numbered 4, after V lost 0 bases and J lost 6 bases. The whole variable domain, filled in from reference TRBV5-1 and TRBJ2-7, reads KAGVTQTPRYLIKTRGQQVTLSCSPISGHRSVSWYQQTPGQGLQFLFEYFSETQRNKGNFPGRFSGRQFSNSRSEMNVSTLELGDSALYLCASSLGDRAGEQYFGPGTRLTVT.

The J gene is TRBJ1-3, the V gene TRBV11-2, with D tentatively TRBD1 (6 bases). The germline V gene has CDR1 SGHAT and CDR2 FQNNGV. The V end was cut by 5 bases, the J end by 0 bases, with 14 bases between. The CDR3 is made up of 16 amino acids. CDR3 DNA sequence: TGTGCCAGCAGCGAACGACAGGCCAGCTCTGGAAACACCATATATTTT. Translated: CASSERQASSGNTIYF.

V gene TRBV9 combines with J gene TRBJ2-2; weak D call: TRBD1 (7 bases). Germline V gene lookup returns CDR1 SGDLS and CDR2 YYNGEE. V was shortened by 0 bases and J by 6 bases, with 12 bases between the two germline ends. This CDR3 has 15 amino acids. The CDR3 nucleotides read TGTGCCAGCAGCGTAGACCCAGGGGGGCCCGGGGAGCTGTTTTTT. It is translated as CASSVDPGGPGELFF. The full variable domain, completed using reference TRBV9 and TRBJ2-2, is DSGVTQTPKHLITATGQRVTLRCSPRSGDLSVYWYQQSLDQGLQFLIQYYNGEERAKGNILERFSAQQFPDLHSELNLSSLELGDSALYFCASSVDPGGPGELFFGEGSRLTVL.

This clone has a single count. The chain has TRBV18 and TRBJ2-2; D is undetermined. The V end lost 1 base, the J end lost 0 bases, and 9 bases lay between the germline ends. There are 16 residues in the CDR3. Germline V CDR1 and CDR2: KGHSH, LQKENI. DNA for the CDR3: TGTGCCAGCTCACCACGCCTGCATCCGAACACCGGGGAGCTGTTTTTT. Its translation: CASSPRLHPNTGELFF.

Details on this clone: A junction boundary mismatches the germline segment, possibly from a read error. The chain employs TRBV25-1 and TRBJ1-1; D possibly corresponds to TRBD1 (5 bases). The V gene's germline CDR1 is MGHDK and CDR2 SYGVNS. The length of the CDR3 is 14 residues. CDR3 in amino acids: CASTEPGANTEAFF. As DNA, the CDR3 is TGTGCCAGCACTGAACCCGGGGCGAACACTGAAGCTTTCTTT.

The V gene is TRBV7-9, the J gene TRBJ2-1; 8 positions agree with TRBD2. This CDR3 comprises 15 residues. J was trimmed by 0 bases and V by 5 bases; bases with no gene match: 3. Germline V gene lookup returns CDR1 SEHNR and CDR2 FQNEAQ (reference sequence). The CDR3 spells CASSQRESSYNEQFF. In DNA, the CDR3 is TGTGCCAGCAGCCAGCGGGAGAGCTCCTACAATGAGCAGTTCTTC.

This chain uses TRBV29-1 with TRBJ2-1; unclear D gene. This CDR3 is 10 amino acids long. CDR1 is SQVTM and CDR2 is ANQGSEA in the germline V gene. V dropped 4 bases and J dropped 7 bases, with 5 bases sitting between them. This CDR3 is CSVGENEQFF. CDR3 nucleotide sequence: TGCAGCGTTGGAGAAAATGAGCAGTTCTTC.

This sequence joins TRBV19 and TRBJ1-1; TRBD1 is a possible D gene (6 bases). Germline values: CDR1 LNHDA, CDR2 SQIVND (reference sequence). V was cut by 6 bases and J by 4 bases, with 12 bases left in between. The CDR3 runs 13 residues. CDR3 protein: CASSQGSGTEAFF. CDR3 DNA sequence: TGTGCCAGTAGCCAGGGGTCGGGCACTGAAGCTTTCTTT.

V and J are TRBV19 and TRBJ1-4; maybe TRBD1 (5 bases). V gave up 4 bases and J gave up 0 bases, with 9 bases separating them. This CDR3 spans 15 amino acids. The germline CDR1 and CDR2 sequences are LNHDA and SQIVND (reference sequence). CDR3 DNA sequence: TGTGCCAGTAGTAGACAGATTCCAACTAATGAAAAACTGTTTTTT. As protein: CASSRQIPTNEKLFF. Supplemented by reference TRBV19 and TRBJ1-4, the full variable domain reads DGGITQSPKYLFRKEGQNVTLSCEQNLNHDAMYWYRQDPGQGLRLIYYSQIVNDFQKGDIAEGYSVSREKKESFPLTVTSAQKNPTAFYLCASSRQIPTNEKLFFGSGTQLSVL.

This clone was counted only a few times. The rearrangement joins TRBV9 to TRBJ1-1; D gene unclear. This CDR3 has 15 amino acids. Looked up from germline, CDR1 is SGDLS and CDR2 is YYNGEE. The V and J ends lost 4 bases and 1 base respectively, with 14 bases between them. Here the CDR3 DNA reads TGTGCCAGCAGCCCCTCGTTCGCAGGGAACACTGAAGCTTTCTTT. Translation: CASSPSFAGNTEAFF. The full variable domain, in which reference TRBV9 and TRBJ1-1 provide the parts outside the CDR3, is DSGVTQTPKHLITATGQRVTLRCSPRSGDLSVYWYQQSLDQGLQFLIQYYNGEERAKGNILERFSAQQFPDLHSELNLSSLELGDSALYFCASSPSFAGNTEAFFGQGTRLTVV.

The CDR3 DNA follows: TGTGCCTGGAGTTTATCTAGGGAGACCCAGTACTTC. Translated: CAWSLSRETQYF. This chain connects TRBV30 to TRBJ2-5; unclear D gene. Germline V lookup: CDR1 GTSNPN, CDR2 SVGIG (reference sequence). Trimming shortened V by 2 bases and J by 5 bases, and 9 bases separated the two germline ends. The CDR3 spans 12 residues.